The sequence of this TCR beta chain was determined in a study of a mutant IDH1 vaccine in newly diagnosed glioma. On the study more broadly: Vaccinations were initiated 4-6 weeks following radiotherapy alone, or were given together with temozolomide cycles. The sex distribution of treated patients was 62.5% male and roughly 40% female, with a mean age of around 40 years.

Generated by immunoSEQ multiplex PCR, the TCRdb table keeps only in-frame clones and is missing some. The table lists 40,000 to 50,000 clones, roughly nine tenths of them singletons, with around 1.5% in the top ten. As for time point: week 35, safety follow-up. Doses of 300 ug of mutant IDH1 20-mer peptide were given with topical imiquimod. The V gene lost 4 bases and the J gene lost 0 bases, with 13 bases spanning the gap. Germline CDR1 is SGHNT and CDR2 is YYREEE (reference sequence). The CDR3 extends over 15 amino acids. As to this clone: What it binds is not known.

The sample in question was PBMCs, obtained from a glioma patient whose treatment included an IDH1 peptide vaccine. The chain couples TRBV5-4 to TRBJ1-1; D is unclear. This TCR was recovered from a man aged 35 to 55 with glioma. CDR3 in amino acids: CASSQVTLLNTEAFF. CDR3 in DNA: TGTGCCAGCAGCCAGGTGACCTTGTTGAACACTGAAGCTTTCTTT.